One sample yielded the 7 T cell receptor beta chains listed below, sequenced in a study of shared clonotypes between healthy human individuals. Some clones are missing from TCRdb's copy, which holds only in-frame ones; the method was immunoSEQ multiplex PCR. The data contain over a million clones, 96% of them singletons. Sample: naive CD4+ T cells sorted from blood. Noted subset: CD45RA+ positively selected. The receptors stem from a man aged 25 to 40 in good health.

CDR3 sequence reads: CSVVQRLAPYNEQFF. In nucleotides, the CDR3 is TGCAGCGTTGTTCAACGATTAGCCCCCTACAATGAGCAGTTCTTC. The rearrangement joins TRBV29-1 to TRBJ2-1, with D uncertain. V lost 4 bases and J 2 bases, leaving 15 bases between the germline ends. Germline-derived CDR1 and CDR2 are SQVTM and ANQGSEA. The CDR3 totals 15 residues.

The chain recombines TRBV6-5 with TRBJ2-7; 8 nucleotides match TRBD1. The CDR3 contains 13 residues. Trimming removed 6 bases from V and 6 bases from J; junction bases left unmatched: 7. Germline V gene sequence: CDR1 MNHEY, CDR2 SVGAGI. CDR3: CASSRTGFREQYF. CDR3 nucleotide sequence: TGTGCCAGCAGCCGGACAGGGTTCCGCGAGCAGTACTTC.

The gene calls are TRBV6-1 and TRBJ1-5, with TRBD1 identical over 8 bases. J gave up 6 bases and V 4 bases, and 5 bases lay outside the gene matches. This CDR3 is built from 14 residues. Germline CDR1 and CDR2: MNHNS and SASEGT. CDR3 in amino acids: CASSGTGLIQPQHF. CDR3 DNA sequence: TGTGCCAGCAGTGGGACAGGGTTAATTCAGCCCCAGCATTTT.

The chain carries TRBV4-3 and TRBJ2-3, with 12 positions matching TRBD2. The CDR3 runs 19 residues. Germline CDR1 reads LGHNA; CDR2 reads YSLEER. With 2 bases clipped from V and 0 bases from J, the junction kept 9 bases outside the gene matches. This chain's CDR3 is CASSQYPSGRAPSTDTQYF. CDR3 coding DNA: TGCGCCAGCAGCCAATATCCTAGCGGGAGGGCCCCTAGCACAGATACGCAGTATTTT.

The V gene is TRBV2, the J gene TRBJ2-7; the D gene is possibly TRBD2 (6 bases). Looked up from germline, CDR1 is SNHLY and CDR2 is FYNNEI. CDR3 size: 13 residues. Trimming removed 9 bases from V and 3 bases from J, with 15 bases in between. The CDR3 DNA is TGTGCCAGTGGGCGGGACCCAAACTACGAGCAGTACTTC. This encodes CASGRDPNYEQYF.

The genes are TRBV28 and TRBJ2-1, with D hard to call. With 8 bases removed from V and 0 bases from J, the gap between germline ends came to 11 bases. The germline V gene encodes CDR1 MDHEN and CDR2 SYDVKM. This CDR3 is built from 14 residues. The CDR3 spells CASAEPLSYNEQFF. CDR3 DNA: TGTGCCAGCGCTGAGCCCCTCTCCTACAATGAGCAGTTCTTC. Looking up the rest from reference TRBV28 and TRBJ2-1 gives the full variable domain: DVKVTQSSRYLVKRTGEKVFLECVQDMDHENMFWYRQDPGLGLRLIYFSYDVKMKEKGDIPEGYSVSREKKERFSLILESASTNQTSMYLCASAEPLSYNEQFFGPGTRLTVL.

The chain employs TRBV5-8 and TRBJ2-1; the match to TRBD2 covers 13 bases. The CDR3 spans 15 residues. With V trimmed by 5 bases and J by 4 bases, 3 bases remained unmatched. Per the germline V gene, CDR1 is SGHTS and CDR2 is YDEGEE. The CDR3 sequence is CASRLAGGVYNEQFF. The CDR3 coding sequence is TGTGCCAGCAGACTAGCGGGAGGGGTTTACAATGAGCAGTTCTTC.